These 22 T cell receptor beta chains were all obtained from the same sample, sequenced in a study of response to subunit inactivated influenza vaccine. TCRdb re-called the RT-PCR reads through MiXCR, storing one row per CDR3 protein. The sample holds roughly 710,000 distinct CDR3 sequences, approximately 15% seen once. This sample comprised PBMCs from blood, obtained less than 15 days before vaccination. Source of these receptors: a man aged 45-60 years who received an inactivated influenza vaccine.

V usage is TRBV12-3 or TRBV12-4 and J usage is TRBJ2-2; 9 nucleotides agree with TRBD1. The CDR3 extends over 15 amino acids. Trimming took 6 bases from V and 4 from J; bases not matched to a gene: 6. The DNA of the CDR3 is TGTGCCAGCAGGGCAACAGGGGGCGTCACCGGGGAGCTGTTTTTT. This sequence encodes CASRATGGVTGELFF.

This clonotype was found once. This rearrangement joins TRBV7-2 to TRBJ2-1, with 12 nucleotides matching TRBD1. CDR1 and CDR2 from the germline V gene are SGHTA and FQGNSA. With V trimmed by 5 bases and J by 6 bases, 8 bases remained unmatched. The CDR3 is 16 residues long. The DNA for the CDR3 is TGTGCCAGCAGCCTTGAGGGGACAGGGGGCTTCAATGAGCAGTTCTTC. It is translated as CASSLEGTGGFNEQFF.

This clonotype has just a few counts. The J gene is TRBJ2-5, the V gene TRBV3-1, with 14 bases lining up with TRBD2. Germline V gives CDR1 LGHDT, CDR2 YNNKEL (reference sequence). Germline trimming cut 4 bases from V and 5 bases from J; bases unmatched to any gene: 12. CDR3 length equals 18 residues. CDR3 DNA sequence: TGTGCCAGCAGCCTCCGACTGACTAGCGGGGGGGCCGGCGAGACCCAGTACTTC. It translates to CASSLRLTSGGAGETQYF.

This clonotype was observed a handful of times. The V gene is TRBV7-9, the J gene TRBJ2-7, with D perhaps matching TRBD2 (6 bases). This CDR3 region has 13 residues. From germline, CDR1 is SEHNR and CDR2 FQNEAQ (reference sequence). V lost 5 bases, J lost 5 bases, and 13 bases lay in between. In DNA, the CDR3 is TGTGCCAGCAGCGGCGGGGATTACCACGAGCAGTACTTC. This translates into CASSGGDYHEQYF.

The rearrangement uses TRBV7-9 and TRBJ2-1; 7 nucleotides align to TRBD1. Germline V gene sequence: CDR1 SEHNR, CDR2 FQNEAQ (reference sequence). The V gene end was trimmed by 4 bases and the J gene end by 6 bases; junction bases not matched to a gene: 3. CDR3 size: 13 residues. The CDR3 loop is CASSSRQGNEQFF. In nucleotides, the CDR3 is TGTGCCAGCAGCTCCCGACAGGGCAATGAGCAGTTCTTC.

CDR3 sequence (DNA): TGTGCCAGCAGCCCCACTCTACTAGCGGGAGGTGGACGGCAGTTCTTC. It is translated as CASSPTLLAGGGRQFF. The J gene is TRBJ2-1, the V gene TRBV7-2; 12 positions agree with TRBD2. There are 16 residues in the CDR3. V trimming: 5 bases; J trimming: 12 bases; junction bases outside the gene matches: 14. Germline assignment: CDR1 SGHTA and CDR2 FQGNSA.

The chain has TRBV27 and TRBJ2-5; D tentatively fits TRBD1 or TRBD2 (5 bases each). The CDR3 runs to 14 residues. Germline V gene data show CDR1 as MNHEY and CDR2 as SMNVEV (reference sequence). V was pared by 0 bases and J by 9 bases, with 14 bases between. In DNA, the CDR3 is TGTGCCAGCAGTTTATCGGGGGACCCAAGGGCCCAGTACTTC. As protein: CASSLSGDPRAQYF.

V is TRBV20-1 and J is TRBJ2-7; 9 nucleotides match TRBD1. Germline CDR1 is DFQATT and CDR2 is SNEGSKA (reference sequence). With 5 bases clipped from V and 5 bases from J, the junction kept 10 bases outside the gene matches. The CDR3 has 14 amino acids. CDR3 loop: CSAATPGQGNEQYF. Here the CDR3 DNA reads TGCAGTGCTGCAACTCCGGGACAGGGAAACGAGCAGTACTTC.

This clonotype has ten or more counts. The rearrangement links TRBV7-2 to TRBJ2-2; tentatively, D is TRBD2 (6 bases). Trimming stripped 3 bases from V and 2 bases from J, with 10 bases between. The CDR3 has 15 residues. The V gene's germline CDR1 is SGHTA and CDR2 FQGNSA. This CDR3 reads CASSLEGLNTGELFF. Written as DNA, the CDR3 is TGTGCCAGCAGCTTGGAGGGACTCAACACCGGGGAGCTGTTTTTT. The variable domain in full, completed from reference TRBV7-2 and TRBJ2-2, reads GAGVSQSPSNKVTEKGKDVELRCDPISGHTALYWYRQSLGQGLEFLIYFQGNSAPDKSGLPSDRFSAERTGGSVSTLTIQRTQQEDSAVYLCASSLEGLNTGELFFGEGSRLTVL.

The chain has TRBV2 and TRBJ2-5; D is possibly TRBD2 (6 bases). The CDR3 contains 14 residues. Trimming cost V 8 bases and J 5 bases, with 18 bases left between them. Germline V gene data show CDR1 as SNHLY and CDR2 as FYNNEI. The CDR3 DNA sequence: TGTGCCAGCCGTACTAGCTTCGTTCCGGAGACCCAGTACTTC. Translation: CASRTSFVPETQYF.

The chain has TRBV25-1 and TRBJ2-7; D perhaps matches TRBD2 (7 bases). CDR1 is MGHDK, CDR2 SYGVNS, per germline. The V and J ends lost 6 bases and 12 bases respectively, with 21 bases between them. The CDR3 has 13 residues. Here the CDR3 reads CASRISGGPSWYF. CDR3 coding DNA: TGTGCCAGCAGGATATCGGGGGGCCCCAGCTGGTACTTC.

The CDR3 bases are TGTGCCACCAGCAGAGATCTAGCGGGGGGGCGAACCAGCTCCTACAATGAGCAGTTCTTC. Translating gives CATSRDLAGGRTSSYNEQFF. The chain joins TRBV15 to TRBJ2-1; 12 nucleotides line up with TRBD2. Germline V gives CDR1 LNHNV, CDR2 YYDKDF (reference sequence). There are 20 residues in the CDR3. After removal of 0 bases from V and 0 bases from J, the junction contained 9 bases not matched to a gene.

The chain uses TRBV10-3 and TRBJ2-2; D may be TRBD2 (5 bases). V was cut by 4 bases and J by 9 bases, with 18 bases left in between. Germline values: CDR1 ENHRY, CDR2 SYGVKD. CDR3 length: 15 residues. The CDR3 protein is CAISAFPLSSRELFF. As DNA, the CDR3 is TGTGCCATCAGTGCTTTCCCCCTTTCTAGCAGGGAGCTGTTTTTT.

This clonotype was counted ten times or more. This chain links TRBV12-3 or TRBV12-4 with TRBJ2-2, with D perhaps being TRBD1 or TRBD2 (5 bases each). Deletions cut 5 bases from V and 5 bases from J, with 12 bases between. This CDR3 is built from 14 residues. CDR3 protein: CASSVVGGTGELFF. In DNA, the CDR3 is TGTGCCAGCAGTGTCGTTGGGGGAACCGGGGAGCTGTTTTTT.

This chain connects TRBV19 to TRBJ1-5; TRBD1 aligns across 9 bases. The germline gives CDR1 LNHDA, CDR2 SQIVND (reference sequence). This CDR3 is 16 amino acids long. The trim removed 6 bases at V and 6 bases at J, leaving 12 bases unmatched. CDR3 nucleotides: TGTGCCAGTAGCCTTGAACCGGGACAGGGCCGTCAGCCCCAGCATTTT. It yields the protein CASSLEPGQGRQPQHF.

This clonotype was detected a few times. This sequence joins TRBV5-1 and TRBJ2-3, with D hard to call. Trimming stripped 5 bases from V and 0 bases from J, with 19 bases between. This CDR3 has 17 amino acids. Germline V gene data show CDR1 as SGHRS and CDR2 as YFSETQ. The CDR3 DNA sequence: TGCGCCAGCAGTCCGGGCCTGGGCCGGAAAAGCACAGATACGCAGTATTTT. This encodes CASSPGLGRKSTDTQYF.

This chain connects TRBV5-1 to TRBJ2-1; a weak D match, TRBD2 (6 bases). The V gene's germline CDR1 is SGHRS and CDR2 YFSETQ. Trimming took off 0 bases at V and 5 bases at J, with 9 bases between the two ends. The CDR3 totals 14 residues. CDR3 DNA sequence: TGCGCCAGCAGCTTGGATTGGGGGGACAATGAGCAGTTCTTC. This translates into CASSLDWGDNEQFF.

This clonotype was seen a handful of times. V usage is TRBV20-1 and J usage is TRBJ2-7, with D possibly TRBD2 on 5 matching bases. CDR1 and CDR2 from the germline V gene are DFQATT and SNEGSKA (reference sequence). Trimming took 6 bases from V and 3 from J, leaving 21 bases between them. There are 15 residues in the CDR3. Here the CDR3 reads CSATDSGKSLYEQYF. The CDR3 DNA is TGCAGTGCCACGGATTCGGGGAAGTCACTCTACGAGCAGTACTTC.

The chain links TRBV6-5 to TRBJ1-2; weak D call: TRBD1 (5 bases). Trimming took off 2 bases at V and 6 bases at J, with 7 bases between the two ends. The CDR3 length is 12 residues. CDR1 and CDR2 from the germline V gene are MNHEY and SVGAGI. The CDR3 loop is CASSYGGNGYTF. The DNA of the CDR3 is TGTGCCAGCAGTTACGGGGGAAATGGCTACACCTTC.

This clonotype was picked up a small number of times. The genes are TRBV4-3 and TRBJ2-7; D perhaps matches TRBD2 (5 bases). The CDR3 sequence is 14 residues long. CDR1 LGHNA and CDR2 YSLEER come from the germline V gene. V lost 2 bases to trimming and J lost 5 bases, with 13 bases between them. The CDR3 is CASSQLLASNEQYF. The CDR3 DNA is TGCGCCAGCAGCCAACTCCTAGCAAGCAACGAGCAGTACTTC.

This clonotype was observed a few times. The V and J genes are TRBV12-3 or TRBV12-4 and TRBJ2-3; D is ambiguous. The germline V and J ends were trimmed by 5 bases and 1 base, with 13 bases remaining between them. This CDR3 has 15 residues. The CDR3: CASSTDQIRTDTQYF. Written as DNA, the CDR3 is TGTGCCAGCAGTACGGACCAGATCCGCACAGATACGCAGTATTTT.

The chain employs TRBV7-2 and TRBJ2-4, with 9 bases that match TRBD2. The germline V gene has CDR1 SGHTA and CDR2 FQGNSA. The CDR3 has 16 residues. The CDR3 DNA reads TGTGCTACCAACGGACTAGCGTCGGGCCCCAAAAACATTCAGTACTTC. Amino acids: CATNGLASGPKNIQYF.